This T cell receptor (beta chain) was found in a study of spatial heterogeneity in lung cancer. Study-wide background: Samples came from about 72 TRACERx patients with untreated early-stage lung cancer. When follow-up PBMC samples existed, they were sequenced (at a median of around 2 years after resection). Each distinct TCR and UMI combination averaged more than ten appearances in raw reads.

Unique molecular identifiers tagged every individual TCR cDNA molecule. TCRdb recomputed calls from the 5' RACE reads with MiXCR, one row per CDR3 protein. The sample comprises about 120,000 distinct CDR3 sequences, 9% to 15% of which are singletons, and approximately 16% rests with the top ten. Germline CDR1 is MNHEY and CDR2 is SVGAGI. V lost 4 bases and J 6 bases, leaving 12 bases between the germline ends. The CDR3 runs to 13 residues. The sample's time point: blood at routine non-recurrence follow-up after resection. Unsorted whole RNA from tumor, nontumor lung or frozen PBMC underwent sequencing.

Sequences were derived from PBMCs, sampled at follow-up. The TCR comes from a male donor with early-stage non-small cell lung cancer. The chain links TRBV6-5 to TRBJ1-2; possible D gene TRBD1, 6 bases. The CDR3, as DNA: TGTGCCAGCAGTTCCCCAACAGGGAATGGCTACACCTTC. This codes for CASSSPTGNGYTF.